The 2 T cell receptor beta chains below were found in one sample sequenced in a study of shared clonotypes between healthy human individuals. The protocol was immunoSEQ multiplex PCR, while the TCRdb copy is restricted to in-frame clones and leaves out a portion. Here the sample spans hundreds of thousands of clones, 72% being singletons. The sample was memory CD4+ T cells sorted from blood. Subset in this sample: CD45RA-negative fraction. The origin of the receptors is a woman in her 30s in good health.

The chain couples TRBV6-5 to TRBJ2-7; 11 positions agree with TRBD1. Germline values: CDR1 MNHEY, CDR2 SVGAGI. The ends lost 10 bases at V and 5 bases at J; junction bases unmatched: 4. The CDR3 extends over 12 amino acids. CDR3 nucleotides: TGTGCCACGGGACAGGGGGACAACGAGCAGTACTTC. Residues: CATGQGDNEQYF.

The genes are TRBV10-3 and TRBJ2-5; 10 bases agree with TRBD1. The J call may be wrong; the DNA end is better matched by TRBJ2-7. The V gene's germline CDR1 is ENHRY and CDR2 SYGVKD. There are 16 residues in the CDR3. Here the CDR3 reads CAISESGTGAIYEQYF. The CDR3 DNA sequence: TGTGCCATCAGTGAGTCGGGGACAGGGGCCATCTACGAGCAGTACTTC.